These 10 T cell receptor beta chains share one sample of origin, sequenced in a study of brain T cells in children with intractable seizures. Noted time point: blood from clinic visit 5 months post-surgery; TSC patient then seizure free. TCRdb's table, derived via immunoSEQ multiplex PCR, lists solely in-frame clones and lacks some. The sample has approximately 330,000 clones, nearly 95% seen once. This material consisted of peripheral blood, taken 4 to 5 months after surgery. The receptors shown here come from a boy in the first two years of life with tuberous sclerosis and intractable seizures.

V usage is TRBV7-9 and J usage is TRBJ2-1; D could derive from TRBD1 or TRBD2 (6 bases each). Trimming left V 4 bases short and J 0 bases short, with 16 bases between. CDR1 SEHNR and CDR2 FQNEAQ come from the germline V gene (reference sequence). CDR3 length: 17 amino acids. CDR3 loop: CASSSLRRGPSYNEQFF. The CDR3 DNA sequence: TGTGCCAGCAGCTCGCTCCGTCGGGGGCCCTCCTACAATGAGCAGTTCTTC.

The rearrangement links TRBV30 to TRBJ1-2; 8 bases are shared with TRBD1. Losses at the gene ends were 0 bases for V and 2 bases for J; bases not matched to a gene: 11. The CDR3 loop spans 17 amino acids. CDR1 GTSNPN and CDR2 SVGIG come from the germline V gene (reference sequence). CDR3 nucleotide sequence: TGTGCCTGGAGTGTACGGGTGTTAGGGGACAGGAACTATGGCTACACCTTC. This gives the protein CAWSVRVLGDRNYGYTF.

The rearrangement uses TRBV5-4 and TRBJ1-2; D perhaps matches TRBD1 (6 bases). This CDR3 spans 13 amino acids. CDR1 and CDR2 (germline): SGHNT, YYREEE (reference sequence). V lost 4 bases and J lost 7, with 14 bases in between. The CDR3 sequence is CASSPQQGSGYTF. DNA of the CDR3: TGTGCCAGCAGCCCGCAACAGGGATCTGGCTACACCTTC.

The chain couples TRBV2 to TRBJ2-1, with 12 nucleotides matching TRBD2. The CDR3 runs to 17 residues. CDR1 is SNHLY, CDR2 FYNNEI, per germline. V shed 3 bases, J shed 5 bases, and the junction held 8 bases outside the gene matches. The CDR3 DNA reads as TGTGCCAGCAGTGATGTCCTGACTAGCGGGGGTAACAATGAGCAGTTCTTC. It translates to CASSDVLTSGGNNEQFF.

This chain joins TRBV7-2 and TRBJ1-3; 8 nucleotides agree with TRBD1. The CDR3 loop spans 14 amino acids. With 4 bases clipped from V and 4 bases from J, the junction kept 3 bases outside the gene matches. CDR1 SGHTA and CDR2 FQGNSA come from the germline V gene. For the CDR3, the DNA is TGTGCCAGCAGCTCCAGGGGGCGCGGAAACACCATATATTTT. It is translated as CASSSRGRGNTIYF.

The chain carries TRBV3-1 (or the pseudogene TRBV3-2) and TRBJ2-1, with 7 bases that match TRBD2. V lost 2 bases and J lost 10; bases outside the gene matches: 2. The CDR3 consists of 12 residues. Germline values: CDR1 LGHDT, CDR2 YNNKEL (reference sequence). The CDR3 nucleotides are TGTGCCAGCAGCCAAAGCGGGACGGAGCAGTTCTTC. Its protein product is CASSQSGTEQFF.

This chain uses TRBV7-2 with TRBJ2-3; the D is unclear. The V gene's germline CDR1 is SGHTA and CDR2 FQGNSA. There are 14 residues in the CDR3. V was cut by 5 bases and J by 0 bases, with 9 bases left in between. The CDR3 DNA sequence: TGTGCCAGCAGCATTCCACCTAGCACAGATACGCAGTATTTT. Amino acids: CASSIPPSTDTQYF.

The rearrangement joins TRBV3-1 (or the pseudogene TRBV3-2) to TRBJ2-4; D possibly corresponds to TRBD1 (5 bases). V gave up 3 bases and J gave up 5 bases, with 14 bases separating them. The CDR3 is 15 residues long. The germline V gene has CDR1 LGHDT and CDR2 YNNKEL (reference sequence). CDR3 in amino acids: CASSQIGRGENIQYF. The CDR3 coding sequence is TGTGCCAGCAGCCAGATCGGAAGGGGTGAAAACATTCAGTACTTC.

The V call is TRBV4-1, the J call TRBJ1-1; D may be TRBD1 (6 bases). Germline loops: CDR1 MGHRA, CDR2 YSYEKL. The CDR3 covers 20 residues. V shed 1 base and J shed 1 base, with 25 bases lying between them. This CDR3 reads CASSQAQGGGTLIKNTEAFF. As DNA, the CDR3 is TGCGCCAGCAGCCAAGCCCAAGGGGGGGGGACACTGATTAAGAACACTGAAGCTTTCTTT.

The genes are TRBV7-8 and TRBJ2-7, with 10 bases that match TRBD1. V shed 0 bases and J 4 bases; nucleotides not matched to a gene: 3. In germline, CDR1 is SGHVS, CDR2 FQNEAQ. The CDR3 totals 15 residues. As DNA, the CDR3 is TGTGCCAGCAGCTTAGCCGGGACAGGGGTGTACGAGCAGTACTTC. Translated: CASSLAGTGVYEQYF.